This T cell receptor beta chain was profiled in a study of identical twins. Comments on this clonotype: Its cognate antigen is unknown.

Germline CDR1 reads MGHDK; CDR2 reads SYGVNS. The CDR3 extends over 16 amino acids. The V end lost 4 bases, the J end lost 1 base, and 13 bases lay between the germline ends. Carrying unique molecular identifiers, the cDNA also gained a universal primer site through template switching. A single record per CDR3 protein comes from TCRdb applying MiXCR to the 5' RACE reads. This table holds approximately 690,000 distinct CDR3 sequences, around 6.1% found once. Study-level points and caveats: With monozygotic twins, out-of-frame TCR alpha sharing exceeded what models estimated.

Input material: naive T cells sorted from blood. This receptor was obtained from a man between 18 and 35 years old in good health. The chain recombines TRBV25-1 with TRBJ2-2; maybe TRBD1 (5 bases). In nucleotides, the CDR3 is TGTGCCAGCAGTGGGCCCAACGACAGGAACACCGGGGAGCTGTTTTTT. Translation gives CASSGPNDRNTGELFF.